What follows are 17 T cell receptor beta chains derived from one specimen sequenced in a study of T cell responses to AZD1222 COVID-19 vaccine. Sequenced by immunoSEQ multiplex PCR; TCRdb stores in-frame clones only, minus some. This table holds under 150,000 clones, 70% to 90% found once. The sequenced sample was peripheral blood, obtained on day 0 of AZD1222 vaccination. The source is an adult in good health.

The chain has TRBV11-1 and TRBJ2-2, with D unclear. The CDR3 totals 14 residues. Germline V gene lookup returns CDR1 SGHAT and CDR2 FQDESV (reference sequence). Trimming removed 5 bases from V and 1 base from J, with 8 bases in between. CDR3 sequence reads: CASSHRQNTGELFF. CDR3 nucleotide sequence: TGTGCCAGCAGCCACCGACAGAACACCGGGGAGCTGTTTTTT.

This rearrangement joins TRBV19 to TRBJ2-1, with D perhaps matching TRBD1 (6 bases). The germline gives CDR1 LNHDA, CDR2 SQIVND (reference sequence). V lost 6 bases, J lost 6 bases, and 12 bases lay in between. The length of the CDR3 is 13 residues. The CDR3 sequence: CASRNGGANEQFF. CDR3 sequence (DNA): TGTGCCAGTAGGAATGGGGGCGCCAATGAGCAGTTCTTC.

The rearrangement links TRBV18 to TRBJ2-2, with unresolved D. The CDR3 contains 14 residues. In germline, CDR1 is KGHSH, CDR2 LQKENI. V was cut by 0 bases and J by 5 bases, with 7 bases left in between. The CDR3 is CASSPPSGTGELFF. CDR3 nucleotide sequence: TGTGCCAGCTCACCACCATCCGGAACCGGGGAGCTGTTTTTT.

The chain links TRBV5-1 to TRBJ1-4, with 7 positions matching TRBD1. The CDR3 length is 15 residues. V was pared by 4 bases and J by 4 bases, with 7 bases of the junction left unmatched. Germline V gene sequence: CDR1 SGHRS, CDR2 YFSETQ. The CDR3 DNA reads TGCGCCAGCAGCCCAGGGACAGCCCTTAATGAAAAACTGTTTTTT. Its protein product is CASSPGTALNEKLFF. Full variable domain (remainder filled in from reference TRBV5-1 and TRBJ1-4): KAGVTQTPRYLIKTRGQQVTLSCSPISGHRSVSWYQQTPGQGLQFLFEYFSETQRNKGNFPGRFSGRQFSNSRSEMNVSTLELGDSALYLCASSPGTALNEKLFFGSGTQLSVL.

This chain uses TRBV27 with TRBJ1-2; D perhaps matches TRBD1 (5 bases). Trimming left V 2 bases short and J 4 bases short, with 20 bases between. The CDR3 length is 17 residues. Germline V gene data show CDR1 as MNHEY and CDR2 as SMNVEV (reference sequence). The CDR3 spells CASSLKKGISLPYGYTF. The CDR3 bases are TGTGCCAGCAGTTTAAAGAAGGGGATCAGTTTGCCCTATGGCTACACCTTC.

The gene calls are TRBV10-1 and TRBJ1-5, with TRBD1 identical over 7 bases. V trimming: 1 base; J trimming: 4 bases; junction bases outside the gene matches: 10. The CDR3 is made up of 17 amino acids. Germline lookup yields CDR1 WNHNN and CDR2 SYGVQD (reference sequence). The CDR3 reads CASSEYLPGTANQPQHF. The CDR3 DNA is TGCGCCAGCAGTGAGTATCTTCCCGGGACAGCAAATCAGCCCCAGCATTTT.

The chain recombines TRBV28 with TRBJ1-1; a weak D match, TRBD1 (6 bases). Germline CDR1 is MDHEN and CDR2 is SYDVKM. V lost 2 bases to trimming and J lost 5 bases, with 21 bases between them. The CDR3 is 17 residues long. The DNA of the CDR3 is TGTGCCAGCAGTTTACCCGCCGTTGACAGGCCGGGGACTGAAGCTTTCTTT. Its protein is CASSLPAVDRPGTEAFF.

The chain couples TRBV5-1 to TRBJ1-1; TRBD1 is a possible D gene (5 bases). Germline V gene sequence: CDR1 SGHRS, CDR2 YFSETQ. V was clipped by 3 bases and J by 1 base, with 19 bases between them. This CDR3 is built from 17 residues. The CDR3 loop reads CASSSFSGGLGNTEAFF. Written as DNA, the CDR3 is TGCGCCAGCAGCTCGTTCAGTGGGGGTTTGGGGAACACTGAAGCTTTCTTT.

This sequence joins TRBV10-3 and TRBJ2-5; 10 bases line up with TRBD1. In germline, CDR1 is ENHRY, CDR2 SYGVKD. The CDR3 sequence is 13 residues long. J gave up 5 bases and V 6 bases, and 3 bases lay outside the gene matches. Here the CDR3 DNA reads TGTGCCATCAGCACGGGACAGGGGGAGACCCAGTACTTC. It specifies CAISTGQGETQYF.

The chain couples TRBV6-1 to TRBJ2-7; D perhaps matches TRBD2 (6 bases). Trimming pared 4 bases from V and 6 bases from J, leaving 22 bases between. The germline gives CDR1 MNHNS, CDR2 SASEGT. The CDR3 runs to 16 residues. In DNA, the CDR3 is TGTGCCAGCAGTGGATCCTGGGGGGAGGCCGCGGGCGAGCAGTACTTC. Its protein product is CASSGSWGEAAGEQYF.

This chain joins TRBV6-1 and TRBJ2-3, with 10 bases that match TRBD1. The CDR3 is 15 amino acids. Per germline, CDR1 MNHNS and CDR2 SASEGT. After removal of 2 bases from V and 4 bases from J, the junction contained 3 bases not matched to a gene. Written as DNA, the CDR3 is TGTGCCAGCAGTGAACTGGACAGGGGGGCAGATACGCAGTATTTT. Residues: CASSELDRGADTQYF.

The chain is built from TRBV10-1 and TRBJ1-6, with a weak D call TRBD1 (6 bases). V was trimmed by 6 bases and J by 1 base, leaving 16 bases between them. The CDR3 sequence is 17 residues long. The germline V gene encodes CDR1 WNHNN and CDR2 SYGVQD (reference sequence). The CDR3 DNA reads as TGCGCCAGCAGCCACACAGGGACAAAATCCTATAATTCACCCCTCCACTTT. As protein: CASSHTGTKSYNSPLHF.

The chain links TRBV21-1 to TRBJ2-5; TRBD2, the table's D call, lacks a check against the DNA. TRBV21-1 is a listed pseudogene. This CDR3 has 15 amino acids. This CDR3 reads CASREGLAGEETQYF. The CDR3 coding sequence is TGTGCCAGCAGGGAGGGACTAGCGGGAGAAGAGACCCAGTACTTC.

The CDR3 nucleotides read TGCGCCAGCAGCTTGGGTGGGACAGGGGTCTACGAGCAGTACTTC. Residues: CASSLGGTGVYEQYF. The chain couples TRBV5-1 to TRBJ2-7; 10 nucleotides match TRBD1. Unmatched junction bases numbered 3, after V lost 0 bases and J lost 3 bases. CDR1 and CDR2 (germline): SGHRS, YFSETQ. This CDR3 contains 15 residues.

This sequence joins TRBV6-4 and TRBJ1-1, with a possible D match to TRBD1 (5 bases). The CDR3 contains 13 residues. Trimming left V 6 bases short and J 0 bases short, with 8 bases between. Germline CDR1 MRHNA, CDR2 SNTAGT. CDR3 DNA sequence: TGTGCCAGCAGCTTGGGGCTGAACACTGAAGCTTTCTTT. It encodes CASSLGLNTEAFF.

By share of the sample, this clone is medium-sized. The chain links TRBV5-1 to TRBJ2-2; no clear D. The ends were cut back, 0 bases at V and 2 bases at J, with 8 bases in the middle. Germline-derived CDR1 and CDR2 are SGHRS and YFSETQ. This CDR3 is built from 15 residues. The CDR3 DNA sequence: TGCGCCAGCAGCTTGGGGGTGGCAAACACCGGGGAGCTGTTTTTT. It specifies CASSLGVANTGELFF.

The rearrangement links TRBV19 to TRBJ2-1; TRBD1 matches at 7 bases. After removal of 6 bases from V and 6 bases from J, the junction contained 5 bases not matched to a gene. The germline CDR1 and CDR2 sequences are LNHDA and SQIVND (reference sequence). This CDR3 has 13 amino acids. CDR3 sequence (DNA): TGTGCCAGTAGGCGTCAGGGGGTCAATGAGCAGTTCTTC. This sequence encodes CASRRQGVNEQFF.